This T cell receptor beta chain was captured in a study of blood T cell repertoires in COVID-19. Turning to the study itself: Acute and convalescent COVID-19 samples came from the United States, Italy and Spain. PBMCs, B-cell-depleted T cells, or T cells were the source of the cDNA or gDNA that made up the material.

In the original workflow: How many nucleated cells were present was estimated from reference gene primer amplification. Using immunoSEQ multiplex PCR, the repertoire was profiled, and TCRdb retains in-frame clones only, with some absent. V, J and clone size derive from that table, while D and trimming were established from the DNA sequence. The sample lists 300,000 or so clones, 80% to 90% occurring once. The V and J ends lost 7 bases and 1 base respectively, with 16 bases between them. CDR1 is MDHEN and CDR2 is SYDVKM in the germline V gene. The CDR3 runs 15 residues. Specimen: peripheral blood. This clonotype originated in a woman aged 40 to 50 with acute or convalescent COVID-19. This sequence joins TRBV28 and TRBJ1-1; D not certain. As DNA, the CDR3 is TGTGCCAGCACCTCTAATGGTCGGGAGAACACTGAAGCTTTCTTT. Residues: CASTSNGRENTEAFF.